This entry lists 11 T cell receptor beta chains sequenced from one sample in a study of Ad26.COV2.S vaccination and SARS-CoV-2 variants. Noted treatment: approximately 18 received Ad26.COV2.S at low or high dose, single or two shots; about 5 received placebo; per-sample allocation not given. Repertoires come from day 63 after the first vaccine or placebo injection. The repertoire was sequenced with immunoSEQ multiplex PCR; TCRdb's copy has only in-frame clones and lacks some. The sample comprises roughly 320,000 clones, 85% of which are singletons, and 2% to 2.5% rests with the top ten. This specimen was peripheral blood, taken in a trial of Ad26.COV2.S vaccine versus placebo. The receptors here all came from a person aged 18 to 65 who received the Ad26.COV2.S COVID-19 vaccine or a placebo.

The rearrangement uses TRBV27 and TRBJ1-1, with D perhaps TRBD1 (5 bases). CDR3 length equals 13 residues. The germline V gene encodes CDR1 MNHEY and CDR2 SMNVEV (reference sequence). Between the trimmed V and J ends, which lost 2 bases and 6 bases, there was a span of 10 bases. Written as DNA, the CDR3 is TGTGCCAGCAGTTTAGGGGGAAGGTCTGAAGCTTTCTTT. It encodes CASSLGGRSEAFF.

The chain links TRBV5-1 to TRBJ2-2; no clear D gene. V was pared by 0 bases and J by 1 base, with 4 bases between. The CDR3 runs to 14 residues. Germline loops: CDR1 SGHRS, CDR2 YFSETQ. CDR3 loop: CASSLARNTGELFF. In DNA form, the CDR3 reads TGCGCCAGCAGCTTGGCCAGGAACACCGGGGAGCTGTTTTTT. The full variable domain, its missing parts supplied by reference TRBV5-1 and TRBJ2-2, is KAGVTQTPRYLIKTRGQQVTLSCSPISGHRSVSWYQQTPGQGLQFLFEYFSETQRNKGNFPGRFSGRQFSNSRSEMNVSTLELGDSALYLCASSLARNTGELFFGEGSRLTVL.

This clone came up once. This chain connects TRBV7-9 to TRBJ1-1; no firm D call. The CDR3 totals 14 residues. V gave up 3 bases and J gave up 0 bases, with 8 bases separating them. CDR1 is SEHNR, CDR2 FQNEAQ, per germline (reference sequence). The CDR3 DNA follows: TGTGCCAGCAGCTTGGACCTCATGAACACTGAAGCTTTCTTT. It yields the protein CASSLDLMNTEAFF.

The rearrangement uses TRBV27 and TRBJ2-7; TRBD2 might be the D (6 bases). The CDR3 loop spans 14 amino acids. Germline assignment: CDR1 MNHEY and CDR2 SMNVEV (reference sequence). The V gene lost 3 bases and the J gene lost 2 bases, with 11 bases spanning the gap. Here the CDR3 DNA reads TGTGCCAGCAGTTTGGAGGGGTTGGCCTACGAGCAGTACTTC. This gives the protein CASSLEGLAYEQYF.

This clone was seen only once. The chain combines TRBV28 with TRBJ2-6; D unresolved. CDR1 and CDR2 (germline): MDHEN, SYDVKM. This CDR3 has 14 residues. The ends were cut back, 7 bases at V and 1 base at J, with 8 bases in the middle. CDR3 in DNA: TGTGCCAGCACTATTGTATCTGGGGCCAACGTCCTGACTTTC. This codes for CASTIVSGANVLTF.

The genes are TRBV7-2 and TRBJ1-5, with D maybe TRBD1 (5 bases). Germline V lookup: CDR1 SGHTA, CDR2 FQGNSA. The CDR3 consists of 14 residues. V lost 5 bases and J lost 4, with 12 bases in between. CDR3: CASSPPGRNQPQHF. CDR3 DNA sequence: TGTGCCAGCAGCCCCCCGGGGCGGAATCAGCCCCAGCATTTT.

This rearrangement joins TRBV24-1 to TRBJ2-7; a weak D match, TRBD1 (6 bases). This CDR3 comprises 13 residues. V was shortened by 9 bases and J by 5 bases, with 16 bases between the two germline ends. Germline-derived CDR1 and CDR2 are KGHDR and SFDVKD. The CDR3 reads CATQTVAGDEQYF. The DNA for the CDR3 is TGTGCCACCCAAACCGTGGCAGGGGACGAGCAGTACTTC.

The V gene is TRBV19, the J gene TRBJ1-1; the D is unclear. Trimming shortened V by 0 bases and J by 0 bases, and 5 bases separated the two germline ends. Germline V gene sequence: CDR1 LNHDA, CDR2 SQIVND (reference sequence). This CDR3 comprises 14 residues. The CDR3 spells CASSIDSVNTEAFF. CDR3 coding DNA: TGTGCCAGTAGTATAGATTCGGTGAACACTGAAGCTTTCTTT.

The chain has TRBV19 and TRBJ2-7, with a possible D match to TRBD1 (5 bases). Trimming removed 4 bases at V and 0 bases at J, with 22 bases between. CDR3 length: 18 residues. The germline V gene has CDR1 LNHDA and CDR2 SQIVND (reference sequence). The CDR3 is CASSTLFLTGDPSYEQYF. In DNA form, the CDR3 reads TGTGCCAGTAGTACCCTCTTCCTAACAGGCGACCCCTCCTACGAGCAGTACTTC.

This clone was observed a single time. The chain links TRBV5-1 to TRBJ2-2, with D tentatively TRBD2 (5 bases). Germline V gene lookup returns CDR1 SGHRS and CDR2 YFSETQ. The CDR3 covers 17 residues. Between the trimmed V and J ends, which lost 1 base and 2 bases, there was a span of 15 bases. CDR3 DNA sequence: TGCGCCAGCAGCTTGTCGACTATGGAACCCAACACCGGGGAGCTGTTTTTT. Protein product: CASSLSTMEPNTGELFF.

The chain carries TRBV24-1 and TRBJ1-4; 9 nucleotides agree with TRBD1. Trimming at V came to 3 bases and at J to 6 bases, leaving 4 bases not matched to a gene. The germline gives CDR1 KGHDR, CDR2 SFDVKD. This CDR3 region has 15 residues. The DNA for the CDR3 is TGTGCCACCAGTGATCCCCGGACAGGGGATGAAAAACTGTTTTTT. This encodes CATSDPRTGDEKLFF.